The 9 T cell receptor beta chains below all came from one sample that was sequenced in a study of circulating CD8 cells and anti-PD-1 response in melanoma. Each library started from roughly 16 ng of total RNA using the QIAseq Immune Repertoire TCR panel. Each CDR3 protein gets one entry after TCRdb re-called the reads with MiXCR. The sample records about 440 distinct CDR3 sequences, around 10% being singletons. Four subsets defined by PD-1 and/or TIGIT were sorted from live CD3+CD8+TCRalphabeta+ cells. The sequences come from CD8+ T cells from PBMCs, collected at baseline or after one month of anti-PD-1 therapy (not recorded which). All receptors come from a human donor with melanoma.

This clonotype qualifies as medium-sized. The rearrangement uses TRBV4-1 and TRBJ2-7; weak D call: TRBD2 (6 bases). The germline gives CDR1 MGHRA, CDR2 YSYEKL. This CDR3 spans 13 amino acids. Between the trimmed V and J ends, which lost 5 bases and 6 bases, there was a span of 14 bases. The CDR3 sequence: CASSALGGGEQYF. CDR3 coding DNA: TGCGCCAGCAGCGCTTTGGGGGGTGGCGAGCAGTACTTC.

By sample fraction, this clonotype is medium-sized (0.01 to 0.1%). The gene calls are TRBV4-1 and TRBJ2-2; D is unclear. Germline loops: CDR1 MGHRA, CDR2 YSYEKL. The CDR3 has 13 residues. The V end lost 4 bases, the J end lost 8 bases, and 11 bases lay between the germline ends. The CDR3 is CASSPGPLGELFF. In DNA form, the CDR3 reads TGCGCCAGCAGCCCCGGCCCTTTGGGGGAGCTGTTTTTT.

By sample share, this clonotype is medium-sized. The chain couples TRBV19 to TRBJ2-1; D is unresolved. Germline values: CDR1 LNHDA, CDR2 SQIVND (reference sequence). Trimming shortened V by 5 bases and J by 3 bases, and 2 bases separated the two germline ends. There are 11 residues in the CDR3. This CDR3 reads CASSDYNEQFF. CDR3 sequence (DNA): TGTGCCAGTAGTGACTACAATGAGCAGTTCTTC.

This clonotype was recorded a few times. This chain connects TRBV5-6 to TRBJ2-7; TRBD1 matches at 10 bases. This CDR3 spans 16 amino acids. Germline V lookup: CDR1 SGHDT, CDR2 YYEEEE. With V trimmed by 3 bases and J by 5 bases, 11 bases remained unmatched. Here the CDR3 DNA reads TGTGCCAGCAGCTCCGCCGGGACAGGGGCCTGGAACGAGCAGTACTTC. Translated: CASSSAGTGAWNEQYF.

This clonotype counts as medium-sized (0.01 to 0.1%). The chain joins TRBV19 to TRBJ2-5; no firm D call. The V end was cut by 3 bases, the J end by 1 base, with 12 bases between. Germline V CDR1 and CDR2: LNHDA, SQIVND (reference sequence). This CDR3 comprises 15 residues. DNA of the CDR3: TGTGCCAGTAGTATTGGGGTAGTGTCCCAAGAGACCCAGTACTTC. Its translation is CASSIGVVSQETQYF.

The chain joins TRBV29-1 to TRBJ2-1; no definite D call. Germline assignment: CDR1 SQVTM and CDR2 ANQGSEA. CDR3 length equals 13 residues. Trimming removed 4 bases at V and 3 bases at J, with 10 bases between. The DNA of the CDR3 is TGCAGCGTTGTCAGCCACAACTACAATGAGCAGTTCTTC. It codes for CSVVSHNYNEQFF.

CDR3: CASSLGRQTADEQFF. CDR3 DNA sequence: TGTGCCAGCAGTTTAGGGCGACAGACCGCCGATGAGCAGTTCTTC. The chain is built from TRBV28 and TRBJ2-1; D might be TRBD1 (5 bases). The CDR3 loop spans 15 amino acids. In germline, CDR1 is MDHEN, CDR2 SYDVKM. V shed 2 bases and J shed 8 bases, with 16 bases lying between them.

This sequence joins TRBV7-2 and TRBJ2-1; 7 positions agree with TRBD2. The CDR3 consists of 14 residues. J lost 5 bases, V lost 3 bases, and 4 bases had no gene match. Germline V gene sequence: CDR1 SGHTA, CDR2 FQGNSA. The CDR3 coding sequence is TGTGCCAGCAGCTTCGGCGGGAGCCACAATGAGCAGTTCTTC. Amino acid sequence: CASSFGGSHNEQFF.

This clonotype is labeled large (0.1 to 1%). The chain joins TRBV28 to TRBJ1-2, with D possibly being TRBD1 (6 bases). Trimming cost V 3 bases and J 2 bases, with 25 bases left between them. The germline V gene has CDR1 MDHEN and CDR2 SYDVKM. The CDR3 is made up of 19 amino acids. The CDR3: CASSFPPRTAPFLNYGYTF. Written as DNA, the CDR3 is TGTGCCAGCAGTTTCCCCCCAAGGACAGCCCCATTCTTAAACTATGGCTACACCTTC.